This T cell receptor (beta chain) was identified in a study of response to subunit inactivated influenza vaccine. Study conclusions and caveats: Each seasonal influenza vaccination recruits few new T cells, the authors suggested.

About this clonotype: Its target is not known.

Trimming cost V 7 bases and J 9 bases, with 16 bases left between them. The CDR3 is 14 residues long. Germline V gives CDR1 LGHDT, CDR2 YNNKEL (reference sequence). From the RT-PCR reads, TCRdb called clonotypes with MiXCR, one entry per CDR3 protein. The table shows about 520,000 distinct CDR3 sequences, with about 25% occurring only once. V is TRBV3-1 and J is TRBJ1-6, with a possible D match to TRBD1 (5 bases). The sequencing used CD4+ T cells sorted from PBMCs, collected 4 to 6 days after vaccination. This receptor was identified in a man over 45 who received an inactivated influenza vaccine. The CDR3 loop reads CASTLGGAGSPLHF. Here the CDR3 DNA reads TGTGCCAGCACCCTCGGCGGGGCCGGTTCACCCCTCCACTTT.